This T cell receptor (beta chain) was identified during a study of cytomegalovirus exposure and HLA in healthy donors. The V gene's germline CDR1 is GTSNPN and CDR2 SVGIG (reference sequence). The V end lost 6 bases, the J end lost 11 bases, and 20 bases lay between the germline ends. This CDR3 has 14 residues. Use of 60 Vbeta and 13 Jbeta primers characterized the PCR. Generated by immunoSEQ multiplex PCR, the TCRdb table keeps only in-frame clones and is missing some. This table holds about 180,000 clones, under 85% found once. Details on this clone: What it recognizes is unknown.

Findings and caveats of the study: Most TCRs appeared rarely, but some public TCRs recurred in many donors. The authors assumed roughly uniform sequencing depth across donors for presence/absence analyses. The likely explanation for a cluster of highly shared sequence variants was sequencing artifact.

The V call is TRBV30, the J call TRBJ1-6; D might be TRBD1 (5 bases). The source is a human donor in good health. Sequenced sample: PBMCs. The CDR3 coding sequence is TGTGCCTGCGATTTGGGGGGGGGTTCGGCACCCCTCCACTTT. It is translated as CACDLGGGSAPLHF.